The 3 T cell receptor beta chains in this list originate from one sample, sequenced in a study of cytomegalovirus exposure and HLA in healthy donors. Assay used: immunoSEQ multiplex PCR; TCRdb lists only in-frame clones, some missing. In the table there are 100,000 to 150,000 clones, 89% of which are singletons. Sequenced input: PBMCs. The receptors shown here come from a woman between 18 and 29 years old in good health and CMV-seronegative.

This clone appeared once. The chain is built from TRBV18 and TRBJ2-7; TRBD2 aligns across 7 bases. Germline V gene data show CDR1 as KGHSH and CDR2 as LQKENI. The ends lost 0 bases at V and 6 bases at J; junction bases unmatched: 5. The CDR3 is 14 residues long. For the CDR3, the DNA is TGTGCCAGCTCACCACCCGCGACGGGGGGCGAGCAGTACTTC. Its translation: CASSPPATGGEQYF.

J is TRBJ2-1 and V is TRBV6-5; D gene uncertain. Trimming cost V 2 bases and J 8 bases, with 19 bases left between them. The CDR3 sequence is 16 residues long. CDR1 and CDR2 from the germline V gene are MNHEY and SVGAGI. The CDR3 DNA reads as TGTGCCAGCAGTTACCATGGTACAGTCCTCTGGGATGAGCAGTTCTTC. Its translation is CASSYHGTVLWDEQFF.

V usage is TRBV27 and J usage is TRBJ2-1; 10 bases map to TRBD2. Germline lookup yields CDR1 MNHEY and CDR2 SMNVEV (reference sequence). Trimming at V came to 8 bases and at J to 12 bases, leaving 13 bases not matched to a gene. This CDR3 is built from 14 residues. CDR3 in DNA: TGTGCCAGCCTTCCGGCAGCGGGGGGGGCCGGGCAGTTCTTC. It codes for CASLPAAGGAGQFF.